This section outlines one T cell receptor beta chain sequence together with its context. These data originate in a study of blood T cell repertoires in COVID-19. The CDR3 has 15 amino acids. V trimming: 2 bases; J trimming: 5 bases; junction bases outside the gene matches: 9. Germline CDR1 and CDR2: LNHDA and SQIVND (reference sequence). Libraries were prepared by immunoSEQ multiplex PCR; TCRdb keeps only in-frame clonotypes and omits some of them. The table lists about 300,000 clones, around nine tenths of them singletons. The chain links TRBV19 to TRBJ2-7, with 7 bases matching TRBD2. Sequenced: PBMCs or T cells enriched from blood (not recorded which). This clonotype originated in a woman aged 45-65 years who had been exposed to COVID-19. CDR3 amino acids: CASSIQGGEIDEQYF. The CDR3 DNA follows: TGTGCCAGTAGTATACAGGGAGGGGAGATCGACGAGCAGTACTTC.